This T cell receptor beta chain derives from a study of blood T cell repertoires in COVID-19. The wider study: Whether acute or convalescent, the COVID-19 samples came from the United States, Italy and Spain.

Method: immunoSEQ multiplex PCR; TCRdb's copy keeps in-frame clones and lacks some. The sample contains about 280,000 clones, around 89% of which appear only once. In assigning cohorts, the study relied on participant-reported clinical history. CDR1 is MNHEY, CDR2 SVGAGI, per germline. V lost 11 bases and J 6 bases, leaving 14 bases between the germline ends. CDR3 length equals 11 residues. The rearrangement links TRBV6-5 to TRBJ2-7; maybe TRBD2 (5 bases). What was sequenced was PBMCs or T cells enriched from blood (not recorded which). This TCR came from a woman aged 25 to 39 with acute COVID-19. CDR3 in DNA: TGTGCCTCCGCCCACGGGGTCGAGCAGTACTTC. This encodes CASAHGVEQYF.